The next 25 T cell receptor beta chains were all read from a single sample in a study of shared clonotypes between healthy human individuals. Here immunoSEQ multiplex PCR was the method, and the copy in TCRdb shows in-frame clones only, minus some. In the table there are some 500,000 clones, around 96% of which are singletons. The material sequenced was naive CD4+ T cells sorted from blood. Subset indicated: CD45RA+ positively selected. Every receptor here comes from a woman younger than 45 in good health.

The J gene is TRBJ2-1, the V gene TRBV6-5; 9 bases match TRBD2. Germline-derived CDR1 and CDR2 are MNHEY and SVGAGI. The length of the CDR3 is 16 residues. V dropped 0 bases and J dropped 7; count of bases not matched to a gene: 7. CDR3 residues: CASSYSRAGGPNEQFF. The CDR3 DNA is TGTGCCAGCAGTTACTCGAGGGCGGGAGGGCCTAATGAGCAGTTCTTC.

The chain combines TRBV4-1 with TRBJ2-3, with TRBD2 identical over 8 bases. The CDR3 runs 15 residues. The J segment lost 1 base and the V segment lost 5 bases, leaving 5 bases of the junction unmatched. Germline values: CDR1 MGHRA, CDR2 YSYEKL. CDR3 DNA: TGCGCCAGCAGCTCCCAGCGGGGGCGCACAGATACGCAGTATTTT. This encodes CASSSQRGRTDTQYF.

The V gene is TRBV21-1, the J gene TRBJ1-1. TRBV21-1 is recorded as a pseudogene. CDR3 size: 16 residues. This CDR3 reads CASSKGRDGWITEAFF. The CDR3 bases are TGTGCCAGCAGCAAAGGGAGGGATGGGTGGATCACTGAAGCTTTCTTT.

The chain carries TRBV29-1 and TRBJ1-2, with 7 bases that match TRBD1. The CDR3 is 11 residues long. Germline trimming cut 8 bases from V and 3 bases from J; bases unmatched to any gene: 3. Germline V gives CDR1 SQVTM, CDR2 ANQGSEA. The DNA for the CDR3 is TGCAGCTCAGGGGGGCACTATGGCTACACCTTC. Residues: CSSGGHYGYTF.

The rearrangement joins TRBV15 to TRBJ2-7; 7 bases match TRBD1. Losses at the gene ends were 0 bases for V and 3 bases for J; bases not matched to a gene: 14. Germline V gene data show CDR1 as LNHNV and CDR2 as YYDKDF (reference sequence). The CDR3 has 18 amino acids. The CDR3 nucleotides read TGTGCCACCAGCAGAGAACTAAGTAAGGGGGCCTTGGGCTACGAGCAGTACTTC. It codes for CATSRELSKGALGYEQYF.

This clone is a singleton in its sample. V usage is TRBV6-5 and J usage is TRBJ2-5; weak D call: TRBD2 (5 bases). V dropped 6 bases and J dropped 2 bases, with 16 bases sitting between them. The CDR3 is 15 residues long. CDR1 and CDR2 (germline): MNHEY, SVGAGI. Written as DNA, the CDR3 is TGTGCCAGCAGACCGCGGGTCCTTCCGCAAGAGACCCAGTACTTC. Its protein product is CASRPRVLPQETQYF.

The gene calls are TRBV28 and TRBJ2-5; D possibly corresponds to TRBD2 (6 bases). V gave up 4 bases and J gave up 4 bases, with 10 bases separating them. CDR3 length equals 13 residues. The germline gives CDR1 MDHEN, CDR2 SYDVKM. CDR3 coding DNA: TGTGCCAGCAGTTACGGGAGATTAGAGACCCAGTACTTC. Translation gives CASSYGRLETQYF.

CDR3 DNA sequence: TGTGCCAGCTCACCGGGACAGGGTAGATCAGCTTTCTTT. Amino acid sequence: CASSPGQGRSAFF. The chain has TRBV18 and TRBJ1-1, with 9 bases fitting TRBD1. The V and J ends lost 3 bases and 10 bases, in that order; junction bases with no gene match: 6. Germline-derived CDR1 and CDR2 are KGHSH and LQKENI. This CDR3 has 13 residues. The full variable domain, with the rest looked up from reference TRBV18 and TRBJ1-1, is NAGVMQNPRHLVRRRGQEARLRCSPMKGHSHVYWYRQLPEEGLKFMVYLQKENIIDESGMPKERFSAEFPKEGPSILRIQQVVRGDSAAYFCASSPGQGRSAFFGQGTRLTVV.

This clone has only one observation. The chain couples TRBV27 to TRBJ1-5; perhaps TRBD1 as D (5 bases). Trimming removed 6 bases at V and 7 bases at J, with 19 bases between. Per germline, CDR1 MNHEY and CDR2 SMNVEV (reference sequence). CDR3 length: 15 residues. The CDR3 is CASSRVGRGGQPQHF. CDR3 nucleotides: TGTGCCAGCAGCCGCGTGGGGCGCGGGGGGCAGCCCCAGCATTTT.

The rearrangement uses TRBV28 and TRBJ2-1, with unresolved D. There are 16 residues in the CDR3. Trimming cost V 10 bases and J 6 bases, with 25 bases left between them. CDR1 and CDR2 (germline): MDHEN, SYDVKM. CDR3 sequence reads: CATAGSSRSNFNEQFF. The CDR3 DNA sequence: TGTGCCACCGCCGGCAGTTCAAGAAGCAACTTCAATGAGCAGTTCTTC.

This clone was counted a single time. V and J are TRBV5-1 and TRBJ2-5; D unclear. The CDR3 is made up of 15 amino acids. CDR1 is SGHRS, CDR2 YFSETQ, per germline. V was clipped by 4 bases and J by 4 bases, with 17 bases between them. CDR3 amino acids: CASSRIRGSGETQYF. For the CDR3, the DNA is TGCGCCAGCAGCCGGATTCGAGGCAGTGGAGAGACCCAGTACTTC.

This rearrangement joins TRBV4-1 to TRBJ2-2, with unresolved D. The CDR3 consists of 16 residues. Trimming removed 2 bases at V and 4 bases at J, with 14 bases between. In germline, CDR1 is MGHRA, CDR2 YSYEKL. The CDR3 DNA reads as TGCGCCAGCAGCCAACTCTTCAGGTTGGGCACCGGGGAGCTGTTTTTT. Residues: CASSQLFRLGTGELFF.

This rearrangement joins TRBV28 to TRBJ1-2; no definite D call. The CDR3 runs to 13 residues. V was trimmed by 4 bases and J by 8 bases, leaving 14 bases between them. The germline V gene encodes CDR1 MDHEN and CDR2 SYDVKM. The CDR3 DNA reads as TGTGCCAGCAGTTCCCTCTTCCAGAGAGGCTACACCTTC. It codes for CASSSLFQRGYTF.

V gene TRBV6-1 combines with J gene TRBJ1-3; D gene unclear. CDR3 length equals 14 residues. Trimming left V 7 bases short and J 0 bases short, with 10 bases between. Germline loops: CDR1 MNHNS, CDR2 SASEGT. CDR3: CASIDRASGNTIYF. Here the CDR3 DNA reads TGTGCCAGCATTGATAGGGCCTCTGGAAACACCATATATTTT.

The CDR3 loop reads CASRAGAGYNSPLHF. CDR3 DNA: TGCGCCAGCAGGGCCGGCGCAGGGTATAATTCACCCCTCCACTTT. This chain uses TRBV5-1 with TRBJ1-6; possibly TRBD1 for D (5 bases). Trimming shortened V by 5 bases and J by 4 bases, and 13 bases separated the two germline ends. Germline CDR1 SGHRS, CDR2 YFSETQ. This CDR3 contains 15 residues.

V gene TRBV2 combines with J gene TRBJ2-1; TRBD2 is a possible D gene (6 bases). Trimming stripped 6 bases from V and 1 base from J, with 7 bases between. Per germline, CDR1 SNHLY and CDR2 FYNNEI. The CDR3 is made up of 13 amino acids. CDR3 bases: TGTGCCAGCAGGCGGGGTTCCTACAATGAGCAGTTCTTC. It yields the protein CASRRGSYNEQFF.

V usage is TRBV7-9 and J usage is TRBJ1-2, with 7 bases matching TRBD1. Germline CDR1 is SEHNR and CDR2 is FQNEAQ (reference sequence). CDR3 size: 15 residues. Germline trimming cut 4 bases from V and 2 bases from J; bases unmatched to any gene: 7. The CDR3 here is CASSSQGTKNYGYTF. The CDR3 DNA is TGTGCCAGCAGCTCACAGGGGACAAAAAACTATGGCTACACCTTC. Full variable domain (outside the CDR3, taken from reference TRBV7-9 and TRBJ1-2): DTGVSQNPRHKITKRGQNVTFRCDPISEHNRLYWYRQTLGQGPEFLTYFQNEAQLEKSRLLSDRFSAERPKGSFSTLEIQRTEQGDSAMYLCASSSQGTKNYGYTFGSGTRLTVV.

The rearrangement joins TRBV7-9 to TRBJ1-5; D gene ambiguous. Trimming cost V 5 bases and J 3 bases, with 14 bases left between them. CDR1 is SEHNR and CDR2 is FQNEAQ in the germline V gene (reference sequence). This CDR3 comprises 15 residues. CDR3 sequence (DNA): TGTGCCAGCAGCCTTGGCCCTGGGTACAATCAGCCCCAGCATTTT. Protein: CASSLGPGYNQPQHF.

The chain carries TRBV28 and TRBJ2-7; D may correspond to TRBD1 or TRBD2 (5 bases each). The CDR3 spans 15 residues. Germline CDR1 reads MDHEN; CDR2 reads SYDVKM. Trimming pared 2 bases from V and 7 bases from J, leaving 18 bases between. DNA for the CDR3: TGTGCCAGCAGTTTAACAGGCCCGGGACCGAGAGAGCAGTACTTC. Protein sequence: CASSLTGPGPREQYF.

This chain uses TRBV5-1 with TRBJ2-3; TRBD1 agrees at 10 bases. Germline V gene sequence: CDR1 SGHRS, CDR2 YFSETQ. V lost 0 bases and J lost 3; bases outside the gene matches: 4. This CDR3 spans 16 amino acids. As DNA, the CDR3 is TGCGCCAGCAGCTTGGGGGACAGGGGTGTAACAGATACGCAGTATTTT. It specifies CASSLGDRGVTDTQYF.

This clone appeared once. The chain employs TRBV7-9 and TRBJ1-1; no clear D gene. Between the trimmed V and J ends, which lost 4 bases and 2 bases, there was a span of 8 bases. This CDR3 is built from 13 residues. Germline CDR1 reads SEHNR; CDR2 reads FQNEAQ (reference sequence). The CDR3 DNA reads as TGTGCCAGCAGCTCGGGGTCAAACACTGAAGCTTTCTTT. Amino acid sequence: CASSSGSNTEAFF.

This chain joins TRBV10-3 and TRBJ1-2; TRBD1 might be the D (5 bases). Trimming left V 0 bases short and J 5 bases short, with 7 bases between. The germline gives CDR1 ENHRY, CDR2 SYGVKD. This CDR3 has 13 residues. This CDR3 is CAISESQGYGYTF. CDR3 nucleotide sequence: TGTGCCATCAGTGAGTCGCAGGGTTATGGCTACACCTTC.

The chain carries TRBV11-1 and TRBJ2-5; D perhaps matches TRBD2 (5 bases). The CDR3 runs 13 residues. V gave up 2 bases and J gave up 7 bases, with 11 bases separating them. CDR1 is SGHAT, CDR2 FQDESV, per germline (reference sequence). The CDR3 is CASSLLGGRTQYF. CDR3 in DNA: TGTGCCAGCAGCTTACTTGGTGGGAGGACCCAGTACTTC.

In DNA, the CDR3 is TGTGCCAGTAGTATCTCTACAGGGGGCGATCAGCCCCAGCATTTT. It encodes CASSISTGGDQPQHF. The rearrangement joins TRBV19 to TRBJ1-5, with 9 bases fitting TRBD1. Per the germline V gene, CDR1 is LNHDA and CDR2 is SQIVND (reference sequence). The CDR3 is made up of 15 amino acids. V lost 3 bases and J lost 5; bases outside the gene matches: 5. Full variable domain (remainder filled in from reference TRBV19 and TRBJ1-5): DGGITQSPKYLFRKEGQNVTLSCEQNLNHDAMYWYRQDPGQGLRLIYYSQIVNDFQKGDIAEGYSVSREKKESFPLTVTSAQKNPTAFYLCASSISTGGDQPQHFGDGTRLSIL.

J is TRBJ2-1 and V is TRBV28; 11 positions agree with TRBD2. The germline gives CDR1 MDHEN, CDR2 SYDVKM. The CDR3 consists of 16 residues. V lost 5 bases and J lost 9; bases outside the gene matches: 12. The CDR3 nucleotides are TGTGCCAGCAGTCTGGAGGCTAGCGGGAGGAGATTTGAGCAGTTCTTC. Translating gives CASSLEASGRRFEQFF.